This entry lists 3 T cell receptor beta chains sequenced from one sample in a study of metastatic and nonmetastatic thyroid tumors. TCRdb re-analyzed the PCR reads using MiXCR. The sample holds 90,000 or so clones; roughly 8.6% are singletons and the top ten take approximately 8.8%. Not a single patient had been given any form of treatment at any point before undergoing thyroid surgery. The sequencing input was blood. Receptors were obtained from a female donor with papillary thyroid cancer or a benign thyroid nodule (not recorded which). Some clones in this sample may be carry-over from other donors' samples.

This clone was observed many times. The rearrangement uses TRBV20-1 and TRBJ2-7; 10 nucleotides match TRBD2. The CDR3 is made up of 14 amino acids. Germline CDR1 is DFQATT and CDR2 is SNEGSKA (reference sequence). J gave up 2 bases and V 3 bases, and 4 bases lay outside the gene matches. The CDR3 region has the DNA TGCAGTGCTAGTGCTAGCGGGGGTACCTACGAGCAGTACTTC. Protein sequence: CSASASGGTYEQYF.

This clone was counted many times. V and J are TRBV20-1 and TRBJ2-5, with 9 positions matching TRBD2. Germline V CDR1 and CDR2: DFQATT, SNEGSKA (reference sequence). With 1 base clipped from V and 0 bases from J, the junction kept 0 bases outside the gene matches. CDR3 length: 14 residues. CDR3 sequence reads: CSARVAGDQETQYF. The CDR3 DNA sequence: TGCAGTGCTAGAGTAGCGGGGGACCAAGAGACCCAGTACTTC.

Turning to this clone: The junction departs from germline at one end; a sequencing error may be responsible. This same CDR3 is encoded by further DNA sequences in the sample. The rearrangement joins TRBV12-3 or TRBV12-4 to TRBJ1-2; TRBD1 is a possible D gene (5 bases). There are 15 residues in the CDR3. The CDR3 bases are TGTGCCAGCAATCCGGGGGTGGGCCTTAGTTATGGCTACACATTC. Protein sequence: CASNPGVGLSYGYTF.